This is a list of T cell receptor beta chains from one sample in a study. A single record per CDR3 protein comes from TCRdb applying MiXCR to the multiplex PCR reads. The sample records approximately 990 distinct CDR3 sequences, 6% being singletons. The sequenced sample was memory CD4+ T cells sorted from blood. These receptors were obtained from a female donor with breast cancer. Each CDR3 is given with its conserved first and last residue. Fields, in order: J gene, clone size, D gene, V gene, CDR3 DNA, CDR3 protein. D genes are given only for firm matches. Only part of the rows carry a size: once, few, many, or a class if the clone is expanded.

J: TRBJ1-2; size: large; D: NA; V: TRBV12-3/TRBV12-4; DNA: TGTGCCAGCAGTCGAAGTTCAGGGAGTTACGGCTACACCTTC; CDR3: CASSRSSGSYGYTF
J: TRBJ1-2; size: medium-sized; D: TRBD1; V: TRBV12-3/TRBV12-4; DNA: TGTGCCAGCAGCTGGACAGGGAACTATGGCTACACCTTC; CDR3: CASSWTGNYGYTF
J: TRBJ1-2; size: medium-sized; D: TRBD1; V: TRBV12-3/TRBV12-4; DNA: TGTGCCAGCAGTTCGGGACAGGGCGAAGGCTACACCTTC; CDR3: CASSSGQGEGYTF
J: TRBJ1-2; size: medium-sized; D: NA; V: TRBV12-3/TRBV12-4; DNA: TGTGCCAGCAGTCCGACGACCCCGAGTGGCTACACCTTC; CDR3: CASSPTTPSGYTF
J: TRBJ1-2; size: few; D: NA; V: TRBV12-3/TRBV12-4; DNA: TGTGCCAGCTCTAACTATGGCTACACCTTC; CDR3: CASSNYGYTF
J: TRBJ1-2; size: medium-sized; D: NA; V: TRBV12-3/TRBV12-4; DNA: TGTGCCAGCAGTTTGGACGGATACTATGGCTACACCTTC; CDR3: CASSLDGYYGYTF
J: TRBJ1-2; size: medium-sized; D: NA; V: TRBV12-3/TRBV12-4; DNA: TGTGCCAGCAGTTTAGCGCCTGGGCACTATGGCTACACCTTC; CDR3: CASSLAPGHYGYTF
J: TRBJ1-2; size: large; D: TRBD1; V: TRBV12-3/TRBV12-4; DNA: TGTGCCAGCAGGCCTAGACAGGGTAGCAACTATGGCTACACCTTC; CDR3: CASRPRQGSNYGYTF
J: TRBJ1-2; size: large; D: NA; V: TRBV12-3/TRBV12-4; DNA: TGTGCCAGCAGTTTGGGCAGGGGTTATGGCTACACCTTC; CDR3: CASSLGRGYGYTF
J: TRBJ1-2; size: NA; D: NA; V: TRBV12-3/TRBV12-4; DNA: TGTGCCAGCAGATATACGACAGGTGATAACTATGGCTACACCTTC; CDR3: CASRYTTGDNYGYTF
J: TRBJ1-2; size: large; D: NA; V: TRBV12-3/TRBV12-4; DNA: TGTGCCAGCAGTCCGGGGCCTCGGGGCTATGGCTACACCTTC; CDR3: CASSPGPRGYGYTF
J: TRBJ1-2; size: medium-sized; D: TRBD1; V: TRBV12-3/TRBV12-4; DNA: TGTGCCAGCAGTAAACGACAGGGTAGTTTGAACTATGGCTACACCTTC; CDR3: CASSKRQGSLNYGYTF
J: TRBJ1-2; size: large; D: NA; V: TRBV12-3/TRBV12-4; DNA: TGTGCCAGCAGCCCGTTGACAGCTAACTATGGCTACACCTTC; CDR3: CASSPLTANYGYTF
J: TRBJ1-2; size: NA; D: NA; V: TRBV12-3/TRBV12-4; DNA: TGTGCCAGCTGTCTGACCGGTCAGGGCACTGGCTACACCTTC; CDR3: CASCLTGQGTGYTF
J: TRBJ1-2; size: medium-sized; D: NA; V: TRBV12-3/TRBV12-4; DNA: TGTGCCAGTCTACGGACAGCAGGGGATGGCTACACCTTC; CDR3: CASLRTAGDGYTF
J: TRBJ1-2; size: medium-sized; D: NA; V: TRBV12-3/TRBV12-4; DNA: TGTGCCAGCAGCCCGACACGAAACTATGGCTACACCTTC; CDR3: CASSPTRNYGYTF
J: TRBJ1-2; size: medium-sized; D: NA; V: TRBV12-3/TRBV12-4; DNA: TGTGCCAGCAGTTTAGGAGCTAGCCTCTATGGCTACACCTTC; CDR3: CASSLGASLYGYTF
J: TRBJ1-2; size: medium-sized; D: TRBD1; V: TRBV12-3/TRBV12-4; DNA: TGTGCCAGCAGTGCTTATAGGGACAGGGCATCGCGGGGCTACACCTTC; CDR3: CASSAYRDRASRGYTF
J: TRBJ1-2; size: large; D: NA; V: TRBV12-3/TRBV12-4; DNA: TGTGCCAGCAGTTTATTCTCCAGAACTGGCTACACCTTC; CDR3: CASSLFSRTGYTF
J: TRBJ1-2; size: NA; D: NA; V: TRBV12-3/TRBV12-4; DNA: TGTGCCAGCACCCAGGGTTTGAACTATGGCTACACCTTC; CDR3: CASTQGLNYGYTF
J: TRBJ1-2; size: medium-sized; D: NA; V: TRBV12-3/TRBV12-4; DNA: TGTGCCAGCAGCCAGGGCGGCGGCTACACCTTC; CDR3: CASSQGGGYTF
J: TRBJ1-2; size: medium-sized; D: NA; V: TRBV12-3/TRBV12-4; DNA: TGTGCCAGCAGCGCTGCTAACTATGGCTACACCTTC; CDR3: CASSAANYGYTF
J: TRBJ1-2; size: medium-sized; D: NA; V: TRBV12-3/TRBV12-4; DNA: TGTGCCAGCAGTTTAAGTCCTTATGGCTACACCTTC; CDR3: CASSLSPYGYTF
J: TRBJ1-2; size: medium-sized; D: NA; V: TRBV12-3/TRBV12-4; DNA: TGTGCCAGCAACCTTTATTTGGGGAGCCCTAACTATGGCTACACCTTC; CDR3: CASNLYLGSPNYGYTF
J: TRBJ1-2; size: medium-sized; D: NA; V: TRBV12-3/TRBV12-4; DNA: TGTGCCAGCAGCCCCGACAGGAACTATGGCTACACCTTC; CDR3: CASSPDRNYGYTF
J: TRBJ1-2; size: large; D: NA; V: TRBV12-3/TRBV12-4; DNA: TGTGCCAGCAGTACAGGGCATGGCGGCTACACCTTC; CDR3: CASSTGHGGYTF
J: TRBJ1-2; size: medium-sized; D: NA; V: TRBV12-3/TRBV12-4; DNA: TGTGCCAGCAACGTTAAACCCCAATTTGGATATGGCTACACCTTC; CDR3: CASNVKPQFGYGYTF
J: TRBJ1-2; size: NA; D: TRBD1; V: TRBV12-3/TRBV12-4; DNA: TGTGCCAGCAGCTGGACAGGGAACTATAACTACACCTTC; CDR3: CASSWTGNYNYTF
J: TRBJ1-2; size: large; D: TRBD1; V: TRBV12-3/TRBV12-4; DNA: TGTGCCAGTAAACAGGGGAACTATGGCTACACCTTC; CDR3: CASKQGNYGYTF
J: TRBJ1-2; size: large; D: TRBD1; V: TRBV12-3/TRBV12-4; DNA: TGTGCCAGCAGCTCAGACAGGGCCTCAAACTATGGCTACACCTTC; CDR3: CASSSDRASNYGYTF
J: TRBJ1-2; size: large; D: NA; V: TRBV12-3/TRBV12-4; DNA: TGTGCCAGCAGTTTAGCGGCGACCCCAACTGGCTACACCTTC; CDR3: CASSLAATPTGYTF
J: TRBJ1-2; size: medium-sized; D: TRBD1; V: TRBV12-3/TRBV12-4; DNA: TGTGCCAGCAGTTTATCCGGGACAGGCTATGGCTACACCTTC; CDR3: CASSLSGTGYGYTF
J: TRBJ1-2; size: large; D: TRBD1; V: TRBV12-3/TRBV12-4; DNA: TGTGCCACCGGACGGGGACAGGGAATCTATGGCTACACCTTC; CDR3: CATGRGQGIYGYTF
J: TRBJ1-2; size: medium-sized; D: TRBD1; V: TRBV12-3/TRBV12-4; DNA: TGTGCCAGCAGTCCGGGGACAGGGATAAGATACACCTTC; CDR3: CASSPGTGIRYTF
J: TRBJ1-2; size: few; D: TRBD1; V: TRBV12-3/TRBV12-4; DNA: TGTGCCAGCAATCCGGGACAGGGTAGCGGCTACACCTTC; CDR3: CASNPGQGSGYTF
J: TRBJ1-2; size: medium-sized; D: TRBD1; V: TRBV12-3/TRBV12-4; DNA: TGTGCCAGCAGTACCGGGACAGGGTATTACAACTATGGCTACACCTTC; CDR3: CASSTGTGYYNYGYTF
J: TRBJ1-2; size: medium-sized; D: NA; V: TRBV12-3/TRBV12-4; DNA: TGTGCCAGCAGCCTCGGACCTTATGGCTACACCTTC; CDR3: CASSLGPYGYTF
J: TRBJ1-2; size: medium-sized; D: NA; V: TRBV12-3/TRBV12-4; DNA: TGTGCCAGCAGCGAGGGACGGATGACGAATGGCTACACCTTC; CDR3: CASSEGRMTNGYTF
J: TRBJ1-2; size: large; D: TRBD1; V: TRBV12-3/TRBV12-4; DNA: TGTGCCAGCAGCCAGGGACAGGGAATTAGTGGCTACACCTTC; CDR3: CASSQGQGISGYTF
J: TRBJ1-2; size: large; D: NA; V: TRBV12-3/TRBV12-4; DNA: TGTGCCAGCAGTGTAAAGACAGGCGCACGGGGCTACACCTTC; CDR3: CASSVKTGARGYTF
J: TRBJ1-2; size: medium-sized; D: NA; V: TRBV12-3/TRBV12-4; DNA: TGTGCCAGCAGGAAGACTGACTCGTATGGCTACACCTTC; CDR3: CASRKTDSYGYTF
J: TRBJ1-2; size: large; D: NA; V: TRBV12-3/TRBV12-4; DNA: TGTGCCAGCAGTCCCTCGCCAGGGTCCTATGGCTACACCTTC; CDR3: CASSPSPGSYGYTF
J: TRBJ1-2; size: large; D: NA; V: TRBV12-3/TRBV12-4; DNA: TGTGCCAGCAGTCCCGGCCCGTTTGGATCGGTAGGCTACACCTTC; CDR3: CASSPGPFGSVGYTF
J: TRBJ1-2; size: medium-sized; D: NA; V: TRBV12-3/TRBV12-4; DNA: TGTGCCAGCAGTTTAAAGGGGCACAACTATGGCTACACCTTC; CDR3: CASSLKGHNYGYTF
J: TRBJ1-2; size: medium-sized; D: NA; V: TRBV12-3/TRBV12-4; DNA: TGTGCCAGCAAGGCAGGGTTGAACTATGGCTACACCTTC; CDR3: CASKAGLNYGYTF
J: TRBJ1-2; size: medium-sized; D: NA; V: TRBV12-3/TRBV12-4; DNA: TGTGCCAGCAGTTTTCAGGGGTTCTATGGCTACACCTTC; CDR3: CASSFQGFYGYTF
J: TRBJ1-2; size: medium-sized; D: TRBD1; V: TRBV12-3/TRBV12-4; DNA: TGTGCCAGCAGGAAGACAGGGGAAGGCTACACCTTC; CDR3: CASRKTGEGYTF
J: TRBJ1-2; size: medium-sized; D: NA; V: TRBV12-3/TRBV12-4; DNA: TGTGCCAGCAGTCGGGGACACGACTATGGCTACACCTTC; CDR3: CASSRGHDYGYTF